A selection of T cell receptor beta chains follows, all from one sample in a study of cytomegalovirus exposure and HLA in healthy donors. Data came from immunoSEQ multiplex PCR; TCRdb stores just in-frame clones and leaves some out. The data show roughly 170,000 clones, roughly 84% seen once. Material: PBMCs. Receptors were obtained from a woman between 18 and 30 years old in good health and CMV-seropositive. Both conserved end residues are part of each CDR3.

v_gene,j_gene,CDR3aa
TRBV5-4,TRBJ2-3,CASSLGAHGGGTDTQYF
TRBV18,TRBJ2-2,CASSSQQGDTGELFF
TRBV10-2,TRBJ2-5,CASSGLAGDQETQYF
TRBV18,TRBJ1-5,CASSPGTGVINQPQHF
TRBV9,TRBJ2-1,CASSHRGAGDNEQFF
TRBV13,TRBJ2-5,CASSEGQGMETQYF
TRBV6-5,TRBJ1-2,CASKRQGLNYGYTF
TRBV5-6,TRBJ1-1,CASSFSQGMPEAFF
TRBV11-3,TRBJ2-1,CASSPHRRDEQFF
TRBV5-6,TRBJ1-1,CASSFFPPGQENTEAFF
TRBV9,TRBJ1-6,CASSPTGTQDSPLHF
TRBV7-2,TRBJ1-6,CASSLLSWDRAGPLHF
TRBV7-2,TRBJ1-1,CASSRPGTETEAFF
TRBV6-1,TRBJ1-2,CASRTGTGGSYGYTF
TRBV2,TRBJ1-1,CASSEAMDRVGTEAFF
TRBV6-1,TRBJ1-2,CASSAREGGYGYTF
TRBV19,TRBJ1-4,CASRRIPITELFF
TRBV6-5,TRBJ2-7,CASKVAGSYEQYF
TRBV13,TRBJ2-3,CASSLGGVSTVTDTQYF
TRBV4-3,TRBJ1-1,CASSQDYGSMNTEAFF
TRBV5-1,TRBJ1-1,CASSWGTGANTEAFF
TRBV4-1,TRBJ2-7,CASSLRSYRGEQYF
TRBV6-1,TRBJ2-7,CASSGGSGTPYEQYF
TRBV6-6,TRBJ2-3,CASSYWVGGSDTQYF
TRBV7-7,TRBJ1-5,CASSLVHGQPQHF
TRBV7-9,TRBJ1-6,CASSFDSSSYNSPLHF
TRBV19,TRBJ2-1,CARIRQGRVGNEQFF
TRBV27,TRBJ2-3,CASSTGTSVTQYF
TRBV10-1,TRBJ2-1,CASSVRDNEQFF
TRBV7-2,TRBJ2-5,CASSSTSGVQETQYF
TRBV4-3,TRBJ2-5,CASSQEYELQETQYF
TRBV27,TRBJ1-4,CASGTGGFGVEKLFF
TRBV5-1,TRBJ1-2,CASSQGGGSYGYTF
TRBV7-2,TRBJ2-7,CASSFSLTGIQSYEQYF
TRBV2,TRBJ1-3,CASSGILGNTIYF
TRBV2,TRBJ2-1,CASGQGALNEQFF
TRBV6-1,TRBJ2-7,CASINLQGSRYEQYF
TRBV6-6,TRBJ1-2,CASSTTNYGYTF
TRBV29-1,TRBJ1-1,CSYYSGTAGFF
TRBV18,TRBJ1-2,CASSPLGGERGYTF
TRBV13,TRBJ1-2,CASRKTGSGYGYTF